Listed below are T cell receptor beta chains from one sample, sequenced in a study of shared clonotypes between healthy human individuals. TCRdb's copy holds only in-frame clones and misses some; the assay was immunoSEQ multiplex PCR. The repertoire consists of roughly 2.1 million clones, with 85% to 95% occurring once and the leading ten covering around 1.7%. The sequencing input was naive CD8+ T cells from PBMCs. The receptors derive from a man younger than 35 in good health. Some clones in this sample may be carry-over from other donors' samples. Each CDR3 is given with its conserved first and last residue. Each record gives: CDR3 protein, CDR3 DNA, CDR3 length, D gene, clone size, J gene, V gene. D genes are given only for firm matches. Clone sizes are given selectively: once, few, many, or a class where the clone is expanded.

CASSIPGPNTEAFF | TGTGCCAGTAGTATCCCAGGGCCGAACACTGAAGCTTTCTTT | 14 | . | . | TRBJ1-1 | TRBV19
CASFSRGATNEKLFF | TGTGCCAGCTTTTCCAGGGGAGCAACTAATGAAAAACTGTTTTTT | 15 | . | . | TRBJ1-4 | TRBV19
CASSLAGGYNEQFF | TGTGCCAGCAGCCTAGCGGGGGGATACAATGAGCAGTTCTTC | 14 | TRBD2 | . | TRBJ2-1 | TRBV14
CATSRLAGAYNEQFF | TGTGCCACCAGCCGGTTGGCGGGAGCGTACAATGAGCAGTTCTTC | 15 | TRBD2 | . | TRBJ2-1 | TRBV15
CASSLTGPSYNEQFF | TGTGCCAGCAGCCTTACAGGGCCTTCCTACAATGAGCAGTTCTTC | 15 | . | . | TRBJ2-1 | TRBV9
CASSTQQGYEQYF | TGTGCCAGTAGTACCCAACAGGGCTACGAGCAGTACTTC | 13 | . | . | TRBJ2-7 | TRBV19
CASSWALTDTQYF | TGTGCCAGCAGTTGGGCCCTCACAGATACGCAGTATTTT | 13 | . | . | TRBJ2-3 | TRBV6-4
CSVEIRGLNTGELFF | TGCAGCGTTGAAATACGGGGCCTCAACACCGGGGAGCTGTTTTTT | 15 | . | few | TRBJ2-2 | TRBV29-1
CASGDSSYEQYF | TGTGCCAGCGGGGACAGCTCCTACGAGCAGTACTTC | 12 | TRBD1 | . | TRBJ2-7 | TRBV6-5
CASSGGAGGGETQYF | TGTGCCAGCAGCGGGGGAGCGGGAGGCGGGGAGACCCAGTACTTC | 15 | TRBD2 | . | TRBJ2-5 | TRBV7-6
CASSLTGGGGTEAFF | TGTGCCAGCAGCCTAACAGGGGGTGGAGGCACTGAAGCTTTCTTT | 15 | TRBD1 | . | TRBJ1-1 | TRBV7-3
CASSQARYYEQYF | TGTGCCAGCAGCCAAGCACGGTACTACGAGCAGTACTTC | 13 | . | . | TRBJ2-7 | TRBV14
CASSQTPYEQYF | TGTGCCAGCAGCCAAACCCCCTACGAGCAGTACTTC | 12 | . | . | TRBJ2-7 | TRBV14
CASSLPTGQGGDTQYF | TGTGCCAGCAGCCTCCCCACGGGACAGGGTGGAGATACGCAGTATTTT | 16 | TRBD1 | . | TRBJ2-3 | TRBV5-4
CASSQDGPSGLTGELFF | TGCGCCAGCAGCCAAGATGGGCCTAGCGGACTCACCGGGGAGCTGTTTTTT | 17 | TRBD2 | . | TRBJ2-2 | TRBV4-1
CASSGIDRNNEQFF | TGTGCCAGCAGCGGGATAGACAGGAACAATGAGCAGTTCTTC | 14 | . | . | TRBJ2-1 | TRBV7-9
CASDSANTGELFF | TGTGCCAGCGACAGCGCGAACACCGGGGAGCTGTTTTTT | 13 | . | . | TRBJ2-2 | TRBV19
CASSPRTGFAYEQYF | TGTGCCAGCAGTCCCCGGACAGGGTTCGCCTACGAGCAGTACTTC | 15 | TRBD1 | . | TRBJ2-7 | TRBV27
CASSAGGATYEQYF | TGCGCCAGCAGTGCAGGGGGCGCAACCTACGAGCAGTACTTC | 14 | TRBD1 | . | TRBJ2-7 | TRBV10-2
CASRRGGRGNEKLFF | TGTGCCAGCCGCCGAGGGGGGCGGGGTAATGAAAAACTGTTTTTT | 15 | . | . | TRBJ1-4 | TRBV6-6
CASSSPGLGSYEQYF | TGTGCCAGCAGCTCTCCGGGACTAGGTTCCTACGAGCAGTACTTC | 15 | . | once | TRBJ2-7 | TRBV12-1
CASNHTKGPAINQPQHF | TGTGCCAGCAATCACACAAAAGGTCCCGCGATCAATCAGCCCCAGCATTTT | 17 | . | . | TRBJ1-5 | TRBV21-1